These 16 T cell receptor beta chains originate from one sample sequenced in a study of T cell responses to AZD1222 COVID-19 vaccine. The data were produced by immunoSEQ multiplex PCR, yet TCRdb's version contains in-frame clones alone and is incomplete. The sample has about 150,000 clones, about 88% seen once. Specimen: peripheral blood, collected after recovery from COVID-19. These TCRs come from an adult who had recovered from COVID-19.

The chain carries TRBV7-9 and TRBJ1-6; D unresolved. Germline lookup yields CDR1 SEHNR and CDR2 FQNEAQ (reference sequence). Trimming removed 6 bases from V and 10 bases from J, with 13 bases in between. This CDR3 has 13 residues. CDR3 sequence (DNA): TGTGCCAGCAGGCCGGACGGGCAGTCACCCCTCCACTTT. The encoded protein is CASRPDGQSPLHF.

The CDR3 here is CASSEGRTDNQPQHF. The CDR3 DNA reads TGTGCCAGCAGTGAGGGACGGACAGACAATCAGCCCCAGCATTTT. This chain links TRBV6-1 with TRBJ1-5; D might be TRBD1 (6 bases). The V end was cut by 3 bases, the J end by 3 bases, with 12 bases between. The CDR3 sequence is 15 residues long. The germline gives CDR1 MNHNS, CDR2 SASEGT.

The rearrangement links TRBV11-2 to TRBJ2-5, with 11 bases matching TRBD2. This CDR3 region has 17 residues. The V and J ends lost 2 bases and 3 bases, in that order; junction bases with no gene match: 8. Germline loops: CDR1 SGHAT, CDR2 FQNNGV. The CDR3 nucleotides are TGTGCCAGCAGCTTACAGGGGATTAGCGGGGGGGAAGAGACCCAGTACTTC. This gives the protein CASSLQGISGGEETQYF. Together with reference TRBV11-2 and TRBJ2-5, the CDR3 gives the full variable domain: EAGVAQSPRYKIIEKRQSVAFWCNPISGHATLYWYQQILGQGPKLLIQFQNNGVVDDSQLPKDRFSAERLKGVDSTLKIQPAKLEDSAVYLCASSLQGISGGEETQYFGPGTRLLVL.

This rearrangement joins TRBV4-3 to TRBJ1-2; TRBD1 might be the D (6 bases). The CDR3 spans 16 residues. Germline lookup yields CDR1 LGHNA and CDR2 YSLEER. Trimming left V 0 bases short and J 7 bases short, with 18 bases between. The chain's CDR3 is CASSQDTRGSVFGYTF. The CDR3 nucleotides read TGCGCCAGCAGCCAAGATACGAGGGGGAGCGTTTTTGGCTACACCTTC.

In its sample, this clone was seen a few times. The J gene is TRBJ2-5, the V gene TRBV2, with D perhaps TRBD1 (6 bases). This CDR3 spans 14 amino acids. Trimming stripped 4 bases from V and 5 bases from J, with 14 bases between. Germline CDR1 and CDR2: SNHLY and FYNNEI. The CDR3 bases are TGTGCCAGCAGTGTCGAGCAGGGGCAGGAGACCCAGTACTTC. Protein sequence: CASSVEQGQETQYF.

The CDR3 sequence is CSPTIAGGGTDTQYF. CDR3 nucleotide sequence: TGCAGCCCCACGATAGCGGGAGGGGGTACAGATACGCAGTATTTT. The chain links TRBV29-1 to TRBJ2-3, with 11 bases aligning to TRBD2. This CDR3 spans 15 amino acids. Trimming took 8 bases from V and 3 from J; bases not matched to a gene: 10. CDR1 and CDR2 (germline): SQVTM, ANQGSEA.

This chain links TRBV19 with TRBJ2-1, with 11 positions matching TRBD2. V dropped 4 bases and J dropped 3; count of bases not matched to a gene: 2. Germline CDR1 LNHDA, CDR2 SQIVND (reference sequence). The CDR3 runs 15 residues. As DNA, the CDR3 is TGTGCCAGTAGTACTAGCGGGAGGTTCTACAATGAGCAGTTCTTC. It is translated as CASSTSGRFYNEQFF.

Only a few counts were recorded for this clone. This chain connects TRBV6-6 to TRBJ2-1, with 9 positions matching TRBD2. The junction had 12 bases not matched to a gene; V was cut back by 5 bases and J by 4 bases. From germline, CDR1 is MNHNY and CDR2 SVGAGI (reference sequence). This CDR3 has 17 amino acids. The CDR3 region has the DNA TGTGCCAGCAGTCAGGAGACTAGCGGATCAATTTACAATGAGCAGTTCTTC. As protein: CASSQETSGSIYNEQFF.

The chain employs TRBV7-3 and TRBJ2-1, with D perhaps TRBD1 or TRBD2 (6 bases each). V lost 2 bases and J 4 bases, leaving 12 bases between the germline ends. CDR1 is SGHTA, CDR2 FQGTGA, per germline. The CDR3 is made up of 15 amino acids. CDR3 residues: CASSLQGGLYNEQFF. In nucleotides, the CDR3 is TGTGCCAGCAGCTTACAAGGGGGGCTTTACAATGAGCAGTTCTTC.

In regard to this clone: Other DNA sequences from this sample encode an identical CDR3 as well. CDR3 residues: CSARVGETQYF. The DNA for the CDR3 is TGCAGTGCTAGAGTCGGTGAGACCCAGTACTTC. The chain recombines TRBV20-1 with TRBJ2-5; D is ambiguous. Germline V gives CDR1 DFQATT, CDR2 SNEGSKA (reference sequence). The CDR3 has 11 residues. The V gene lost 1 base and the J gene lost 5 bases, with 5 bases spanning the gap.

The CDR3 bases are TGTGCCACCAGCAGGAGGACAGAGGAAACCTTC. This gives the protein CATSRRTEETF. The V and J genes are TRBV15 and TRBJ1-2, with a possible D match to TRBD1 (6 bases). CDR3 length: 11 residues. Germline V gene lookup returns CDR1 LNHNV and CDR2 YYDKDF (reference sequence). V was trimmed by 3 bases and J by 14 bases, leaving 13 bases between them.

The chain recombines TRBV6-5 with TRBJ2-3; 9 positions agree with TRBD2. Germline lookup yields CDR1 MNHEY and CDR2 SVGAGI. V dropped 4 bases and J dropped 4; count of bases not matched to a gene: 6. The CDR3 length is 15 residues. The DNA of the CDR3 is TGTGCCAGCAGTTGGGGCGGGAGGGCCGCAGATACGCAGTATTTT. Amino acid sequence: CASSWGGRAADTQYF.

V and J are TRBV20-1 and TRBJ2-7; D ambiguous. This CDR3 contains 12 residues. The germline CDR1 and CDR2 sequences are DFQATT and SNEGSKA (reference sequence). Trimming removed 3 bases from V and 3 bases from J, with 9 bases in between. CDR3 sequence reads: CSASFGLYEQYF. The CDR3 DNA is TGCAGTGCTAGTTTTGGGCTCTACGAGCAGTACTTC.

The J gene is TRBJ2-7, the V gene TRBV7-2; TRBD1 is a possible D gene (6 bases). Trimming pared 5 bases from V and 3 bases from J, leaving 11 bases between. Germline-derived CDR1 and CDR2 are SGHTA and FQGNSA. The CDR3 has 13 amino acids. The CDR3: CASSITGIYEQYF. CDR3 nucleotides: TGTGCCAGCAGCATAACAGGGATCTACGAGCAGTACTTC.

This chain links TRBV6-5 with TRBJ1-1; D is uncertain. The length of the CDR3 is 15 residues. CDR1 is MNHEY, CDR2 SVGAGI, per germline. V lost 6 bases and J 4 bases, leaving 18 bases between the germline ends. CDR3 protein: CASSQAGWLGTEAFF. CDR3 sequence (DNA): TGTGCCAGCAGCCAAGCGGGGTGGTTGGGCACTGAAGCTTTCTTT.

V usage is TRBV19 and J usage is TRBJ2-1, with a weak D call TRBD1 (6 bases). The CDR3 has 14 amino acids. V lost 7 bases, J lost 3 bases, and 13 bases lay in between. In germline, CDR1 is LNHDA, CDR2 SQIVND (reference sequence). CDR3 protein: CASMRGRGYNEQFF. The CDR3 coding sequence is TGTGCCAGTATGAGGGGGAGAGGCTACAATGAGCAGTTCTTC.